This T cell receptor beta chain was observed in a study of T cells in localized non-small cell lung cancer. Overall study results and limits: Clonality peaked in uninvolved adjacent lung rather than tumor.

Concerning this clone: The antigen is unknown.

Libraries were prepared by immunoSEQ multiplex PCR; TCRdb keeps only in-frame clonotypes and omits some of them. The sample has over 20,000 clones; over 70% are singletons. The sample here was peripheral blood, taken before any cancer treatment. This TCR was recovered from a man between 40 and 69 years old with stage III squamous cell lung carcinoma.

As DNA, the CDR3 is TGTGCCAGCAGCCGGGGGACTGCCTCTGGAAACACCATATATTTT. Translation gives CASSRGTASGNTIYF. The V gene is TRBV5-5, the J gene TRBJ1-3; weak D call: TRBD1 (5 bases). CDR1 SGHKS and CDR2 YYEKEE come from the germline V gene (reference sequence). The CDR3 runs 15 residues. V was trimmed by 4 bases and J by 0 bases, leaving 11 bases between them.